This T cell receptor (beta chain) comes out of a study of regulatory T cells in long-lasting Graves disease. Library construction for TCR beta used iRepertoire HTBI primers and Arm-PCR of CDR3 regions. Each CDR3 protein gets one entry after TCRdb re-called the multiplex PCR reads with MiXCR. The sample consists of about 360,000 distinct CDR3 sequences, around 15% of them appearing once. Time point reported: newly diagnosed GD, antithyroid drugs for less than 3 months. PBMC RNA was the source of the TCR library. This clonotype appeared a few times. These same records also appear under a second study, on T cells in Graves' hyperthyroidism and ophthalmopathy.

This sample comprised peripheral blood mononuclear cells (PBMCs), obtained at new diagnosis, from a patient treated with antithyroid drugs. The sequence was collected from a woman between 18 and 29 years old with Graves disease.

The CDR3 DNA is TGTGCCAGCAGCCAGTTTAGCCAGAACACCGGGGAGCTGTTTTTT. This sequence encodes CASSQFSQNTGELFF. V is TRBV16 and J is TRBJ2-2; D unresolved. V was trimmed by 3 bases and J by 1 base, leaving 9 bases between them. This CDR3 spans 15 amino acids. In germline, CDR1 is KGHSY, CDR2 FQNENV.